Below are 17 T cell receptor beta chains sequenced from a single sample in a study of blood T cell repertoires in COVID-19. Data came from immunoSEQ multiplex PCR; TCRdb stores just in-frame clones and leaves some out. The sample lists roughly 340,000 clones, under 95% occurring once. Sequencing used peripheral blood. The receptors here all came from a woman aged 18 to 35 who had recovered from COVID-19.

This clone was seen a handful of times. V gene TRBV4-3 combines with J gene TRBJ2-6; TRBD2 agrees at 7 bases. CDR3 length equals 17 residues. The V gene's germline CDR1 is LGHNA and CDR2 YSLEER. V trimming: 0 bases; J trimming: 1 base; junction bases outside the gene matches: 3. CDR3 bases: TGCGCCAGCAGCCAAGACCCGGGGGGTTCTGGGGCCAACGTCCTGACTTTC. Translating gives CASSQDPGGSGANVLTF.

This chain connects TRBV2 to TRBJ2-1; D is uncertain. V dropped 6 bases and J dropped 4 bases, with 13 bases sitting between them. The CDR3 runs to 14 residues. Germline V gene data show CDR1 as SNHLY and CDR2 as FYNNEI. CDR3 in DNA: TGTGCCAGCAGGCGCGGTCTAGAGTACAATGAGCAGTTCTTC. It specifies CASRRGLEYNEQFF.

V usage is TRBV12-5 and J usage is TRBJ1-1; D might be TRBD1 (5 bases). Germline lookup yields CDR1 LGHNT and CDR2 FRNRAP. The CDR3 contains 15 residues. The V end was cut by 6 bases, the J end by 5 bases, with 19 bases between. The CDR3 loop is CASGSQLGGVTEAFF. In DNA, the CDR3 is TGTGCTAGTGGCTCCCAGCTGGGGGGGGTTACTGAAGCTTTCTTT. The full variable domain, in which reference TRBV12-5 and TRBJ1-1 provide the parts outside the CDR3, is DARVTQTPRHKVTEMGQEVTMRCQPILGHNTVFWYRQTMMQGLELLAYFRNRAPLDDSGMPKDRFSAEMPDATLATLKIQPSEPRDSAVYFCASGSQLGGVTEAFFGQGTRLTVV.

The genes are TRBV14 and TRBJ1-4; D might be TRBD1 (5 bases). The V and J ends lost 0 bases and 7 bases respectively, with 15 bases between them. The CDR3 has 16 amino acids. Germline CDR1 is SGHDN and CDR2 is FVKESK. This chain's CDR3 is CASSQDYRSTREKLFF. CDR3 DNA sequence: TGTGCCAGCAGCCAAGATTACAGGTCTACGCGTGAAAAACTGTTTTTT. The full variable domain, its missing parts supplied by reference TRBV14 and TRBJ1-4, is EAGVTQFPSHSVIEKGQTVTLRCDPISGHDNLYWYRRVMGKEIKFLLHFVKESKQDESGMPNNRFLAERTGGTYSTLKVQPAELEDSGVYFCASSQDYRSTREKLFFGSGTQLSVL.

The chain is built from TRBV29-1 and TRBJ1-1; tentatively, D is TRBD1 (6 bases). The CDR3 spans 13 residues. V lost 6 bases to trimming and J lost 5 bases, with 16 bases between them. Germline V CDR1 and CDR2: SQVTM, ANQGSEA. This CDR3 is CSVSQLTGTEAFF. CDR3 nucleotide sequence: TGCAGCGTATCCCAATTGACAGGAACTGAAGCTTTCTTT.

The CDR3 DNA follows: TGCGCCAGCAGCCCGGAAACAGGGGAAGGACCCCTCCACTTT. As protein: CASSPETGEGPLHF. The chain employs TRBV5-1 and TRBJ1-6; 7 positions match TRBD1. Germline-derived CDR1 and CDR2 are SGHRS and YFSETQ. The CDR3 covers 14 residues. With 4 bases clipped from V and 12 bases from J, the junction kept 10 bases outside the gene matches.

The chain recombines TRBV10-3 with TRBJ1-2; a possible D gene is TRBD1 (6 bases). In germline, CDR1 is ENHRY, CDR2 SYGVKD. The CDR3 runs 13 residues. The V and J ends lost 7 bases and 6 bases respectively, with 15 bases between them. The CDR3 nucleotides are TGTGCCATCAATACAGGGATGGGGGATGGCTACACCTTC. Its translation is CAINTGMGDGYTF.

The chain uses TRBV6-6 and TRBJ1-2, with no clear D. V was pared by 5 bases and J by 8 bases, with 18 bases between. This CDR3 has 14 amino acids. CDR1 MNHNY and CDR2 SVGAGI come from the germline V gene (reference sequence). CDR3 sequence (DNA): TGTGCCAGCAGTGGAGCGGTTGGGTTTAAAGGCTACACCTTC. Its translation: CASSGAVGFKGYTF.

This clone was found a few times. The DNA of the CDR3 is TGTGCCAGCAGCCAGGGACTAGCGGGAGGGGATACGCAGTATTTT. Amino acid sequence: CASSQGLAGGDTQYF. This sequence joins TRBV9 and TRBJ2-3; TRBD2 agrees at 16 bases. The CDR3 runs to 15 residues. The junction had 2 bases not matched to a gene; V was cut back by 4 bases and J by 6 bases. CDR1 is SGDLS, CDR2 YYNGEE, per germline.

DNA of the CDR3: TGTGCCAGCAGTCCCCACCACCTACCGGGACTGCCCTACGAGCAGTACGTC. Its translation is CASSPHHLPGLPYEQYV. The V and J genes are TRBV6-2 or TRBV6-3 and TRBJ2-7; D might be TRBD2 (6 bases). The CDR3 runs 17 residues. Germline CDR1 and CDR2: MNHEY and SVGEGT. The V end was cut by 5 bases, the J end by 2 bases, with 22 bases between.

The genes are TRBV7-9 and TRBJ2-3, with TRBD2 identical over 7 bases. Germline values: CDR1 SEHNR, CDR2 FQNEAQ (reference sequence). The CDR3 runs to 16 residues. The ends lost 5 bases at V and 1 base at J; junction bases unmatched: 9. This CDR3 is CASSAVVGRRTDTQYF. The DNA of the CDR3 is TGTGCCAGCAGCGCGGTGGTCGGGAGGCGCACAGATACGCAGTATTTT.

V usage is TRBV18 and J usage is TRBJ2-1; TRBD2 matches at 10 bases. Germline loops: CDR1 KGHSH, CDR2 LQKENI. V dropped 4 bases and J dropped 3; count of bases not matched to a gene: 6. This CDR3 comprises 16 residues. CDR3 loop: CASSLLAGVGYNEQFF. CDR3 nucleotides: TGTGCCAGCTCACTTCTAGCGGGAGTCGGCTACAATGAGCAGTTCTTC.

The gene calls are TRBV2 and TRBJ1-4; D perhaps matches TRBD1 (6 bases). The CDR3 loop spans 13 amino acids. V was cut by 9 bases and J by 7 bases, with 15 bases left in between. Germline-derived CDR1 and CDR2 are SNHLY and FYNNEI. CDR3 loop: CASTEGEFEKLFF. The CDR3 bases are TGTGCCAGTACTGAGGGGGAGTTTGAAAAACTGTTTTTT.

This clone has only one observation. The gene calls are TRBV6-2 or TRBV6-3 and TRBJ2-5; a weak D match, TRBD1 (6 bases). V dropped 6 bases and J dropped 9 bases, with 23 bases sitting between them. The CDR3 consists of 15 residues. Germline CDR1 is MNHEY and CDR2 is SVGEGT. CDR3 loop: CASSLGQRGYRAQYF. CDR3 nucleotide sequence: TGTGCCAGCAGCCTAGGACAGAGGGGGTATCGGGCCCAGTACTTC.

The rearrangement links TRBV4-3 to TRBJ2-6; D might be TRBD1 (6 bases). The CDR3 loop spans 16 amino acids. Germline loops: CDR1 LGHNA, CDR2 YSLEER. Deletions cut 3 bases from V and 2 bases from J, with 11 bases between. The CDR3 spells CASSQAGATGANVLTF. DNA of the CDR3: TGCGCCAGCAGCCAGGCAGGGGCTACTGGGGCCAACGTCCTGACTTTC.

The V call is TRBV14, the J call TRBJ2-1; 9 nucleotides align to TRBD2. CDR1 and CDR2 (germline): SGHDN, FVKESK. V gave up 3 bases and J gave up 8 bases; unmatched junction bases: 5. The CDR3 is made up of 14 amino acids. CDR3 DNA: TGTGCCAGCAGCCAGGGACTAGCTTGGGATGAGCAGTTCTTC. Protein product: CASSQGLAWDEQFF.

The chain combines TRBV7-2 with TRBJ2-3; 12 bases are a match to TRBD2. Germline V CDR1 and CDR2: SGHTA, FQGNSA. The ends lost 7 bases at V and 6 bases at J; junction bases unmatched: 8. The CDR3 totals 15 residues. The CDR3 DNA sequence: TGTGCCAGCACCCTAAGGACTAGCGGGACCGATACGCAGTATTTT. Protein: CASTLRTSGTDTQYF.